This record concerns one TCR beta chain sequence. The entry originates in a study of shared clonotypes between healthy human individuals. The V gene's germline CDR1 is SGHAT and CDR2 FQNNGV. Trimming pared 5 bases from V and 5 bases from J, leaving 12 bases between. The CDR3 extends over 14 amino acids. Profiling relied on immunoSEQ multiplex PCR, and the TCRdb table lists in-frame clones only, not all of them. There are about 2 million clones in the sample; 85% to 95% occur only once, and more than 0.1% lies in the top ten. The TCR sequence derives from a man younger than 35 in good health. This chain uses TRBV11-2 with TRBJ2-2; D possibly corresponds to TRBD2 (5 bases). The sample comprised naive CD4+ T cells sorted from blood. The subset: CD45RA+ positively selected. The chain's CDR3 is CASSIGPGTGELFF. DNA of the CDR3: TGTGCCAGCAGCATCGGACCGGGAACCGGGGAGCTGTTTTTT.